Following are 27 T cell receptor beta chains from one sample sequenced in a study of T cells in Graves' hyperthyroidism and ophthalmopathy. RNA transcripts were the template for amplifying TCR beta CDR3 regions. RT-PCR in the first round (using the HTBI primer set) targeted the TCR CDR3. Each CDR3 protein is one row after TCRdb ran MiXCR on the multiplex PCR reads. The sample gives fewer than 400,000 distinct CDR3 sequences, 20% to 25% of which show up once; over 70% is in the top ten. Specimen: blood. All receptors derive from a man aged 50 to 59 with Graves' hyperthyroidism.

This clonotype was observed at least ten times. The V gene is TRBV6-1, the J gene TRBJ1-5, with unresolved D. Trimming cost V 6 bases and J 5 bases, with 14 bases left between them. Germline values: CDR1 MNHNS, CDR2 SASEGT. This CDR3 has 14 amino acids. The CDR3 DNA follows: TGTGCCAGCAGAAAGGACCGAAGCGATCAGCCCCAGCATTTT. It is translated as CASRKDRSDQPQHF.

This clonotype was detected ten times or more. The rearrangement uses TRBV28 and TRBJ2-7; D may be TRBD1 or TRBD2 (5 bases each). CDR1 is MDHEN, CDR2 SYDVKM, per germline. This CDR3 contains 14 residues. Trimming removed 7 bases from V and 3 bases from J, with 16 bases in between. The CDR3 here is CASKFGTRNYEQYF. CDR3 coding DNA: TGTGCCAGCAAGTTTGGGACGAGGAACTACGAGCAGTACTTC.

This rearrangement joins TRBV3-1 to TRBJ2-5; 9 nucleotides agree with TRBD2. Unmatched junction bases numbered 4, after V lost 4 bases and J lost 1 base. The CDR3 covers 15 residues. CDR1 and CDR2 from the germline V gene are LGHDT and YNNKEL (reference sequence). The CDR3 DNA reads TGTGCCAGCAGCCGAAGCGGGAGGAGCCAAGAGACCCAGTACTTC. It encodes CASSRSGRSQETQYF.

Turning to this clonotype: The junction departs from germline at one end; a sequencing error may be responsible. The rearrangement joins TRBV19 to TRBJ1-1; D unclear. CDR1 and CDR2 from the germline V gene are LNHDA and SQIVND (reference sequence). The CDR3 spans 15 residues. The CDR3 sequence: CASSLAISLNTEAFF. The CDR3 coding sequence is TGTGCCAGTAGTTTGGCGATAAGCTTGAACACTGAAGCCTTCTTT.

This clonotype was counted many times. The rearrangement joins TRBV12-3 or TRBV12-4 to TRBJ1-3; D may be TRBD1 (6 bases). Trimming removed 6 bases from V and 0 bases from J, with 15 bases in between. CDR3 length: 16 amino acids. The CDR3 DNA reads TGTGCCAGCAGCACGAACGGACAGCTCTCTGGAAACACCATATATTTT. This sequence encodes CASSTNGQLSGNTIYF.

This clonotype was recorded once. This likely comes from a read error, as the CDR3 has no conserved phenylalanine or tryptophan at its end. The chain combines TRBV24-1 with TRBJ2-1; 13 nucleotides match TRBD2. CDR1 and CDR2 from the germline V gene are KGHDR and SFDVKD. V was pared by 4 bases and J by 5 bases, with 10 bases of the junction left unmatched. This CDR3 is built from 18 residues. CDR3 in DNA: TGTGCCACCAGTGAATATACTGGACTAGCGGGAGTTAACAATGAGCAGTTCCTC. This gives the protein CATSEYTGLAGVNNEQFL.

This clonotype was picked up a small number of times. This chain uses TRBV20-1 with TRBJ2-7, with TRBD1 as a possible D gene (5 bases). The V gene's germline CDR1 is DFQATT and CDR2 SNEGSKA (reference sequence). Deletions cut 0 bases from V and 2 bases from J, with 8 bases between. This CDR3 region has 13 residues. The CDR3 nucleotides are TGCAGTGCTAGAGATCCGACAGCCTACGAGCAGTACTTC. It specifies CSARDPTAYEQYF.

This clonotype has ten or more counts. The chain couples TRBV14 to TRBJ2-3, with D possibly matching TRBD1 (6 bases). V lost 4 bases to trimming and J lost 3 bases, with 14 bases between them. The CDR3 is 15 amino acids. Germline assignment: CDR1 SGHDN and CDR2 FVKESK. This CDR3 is CASSPPGTLTDTQYF. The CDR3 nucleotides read TGTGCCAGCAGCCCGCCCGGGACACTTACAGATACGCAGTATTTT.

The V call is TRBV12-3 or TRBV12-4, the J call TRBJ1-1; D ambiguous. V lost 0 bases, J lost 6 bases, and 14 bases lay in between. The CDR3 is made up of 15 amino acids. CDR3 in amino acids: CASSLAWVKIPEAFF. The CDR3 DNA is TGTGCCAGCAGTTTAGCGTGGGTGAAGATCCCTGAAGCTTTCTTT.

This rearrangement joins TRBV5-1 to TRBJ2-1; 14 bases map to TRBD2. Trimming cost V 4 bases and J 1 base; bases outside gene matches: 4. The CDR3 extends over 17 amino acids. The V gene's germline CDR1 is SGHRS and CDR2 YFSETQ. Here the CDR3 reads CASSLGTSGGSYNEQFF. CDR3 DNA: TGCGCCAGCAGCCTAGGGACTAGCGGGGGTTCCTACAATGAGCAGTTCTTC.

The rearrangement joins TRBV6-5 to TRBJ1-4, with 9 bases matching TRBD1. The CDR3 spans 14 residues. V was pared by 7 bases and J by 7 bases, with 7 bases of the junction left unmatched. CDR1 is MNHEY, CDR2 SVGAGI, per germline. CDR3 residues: CASIMDRGGEKLFF. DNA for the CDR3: TGTGCCAGCATTATGGACAGGGGTGGTGAAAAACTGTTTTTT.

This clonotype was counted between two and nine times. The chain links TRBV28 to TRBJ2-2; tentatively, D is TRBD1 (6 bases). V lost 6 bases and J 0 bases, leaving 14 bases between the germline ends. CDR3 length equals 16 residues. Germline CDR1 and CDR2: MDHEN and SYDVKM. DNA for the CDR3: TGTGCCAGCAGCAAATTCCAGGGGTCGAACACCGGGGAGCTGTTTTTT. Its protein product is CASSKFQGSNTGELFF.

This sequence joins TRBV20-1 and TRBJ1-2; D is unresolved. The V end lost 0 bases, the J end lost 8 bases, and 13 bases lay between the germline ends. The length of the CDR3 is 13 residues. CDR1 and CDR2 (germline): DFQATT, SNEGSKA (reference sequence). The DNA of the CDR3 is TGCAGTGCTAGAGACCTCGCGATGGGGGGCTACACCTTC. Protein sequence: CSARDLAMGGYTF.

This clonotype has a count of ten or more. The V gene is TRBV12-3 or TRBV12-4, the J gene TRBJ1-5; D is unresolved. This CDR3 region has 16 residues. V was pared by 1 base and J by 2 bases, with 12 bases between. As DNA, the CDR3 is TGTGCCAGCAGTTTAGGGGGAGGAACTGGCAATCAGCCCCAGCATTTT. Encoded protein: CASSLGGGTGNQPQHF.

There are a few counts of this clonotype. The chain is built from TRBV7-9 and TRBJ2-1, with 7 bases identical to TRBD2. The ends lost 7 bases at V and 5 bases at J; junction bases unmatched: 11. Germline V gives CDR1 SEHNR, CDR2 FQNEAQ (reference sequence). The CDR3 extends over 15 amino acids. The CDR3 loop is CASTLQREDDNEQFF. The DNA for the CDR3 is TGTGCCAGCACCCTCCAGCGGGAAGATGACAATGAGCAGTTCTTC.

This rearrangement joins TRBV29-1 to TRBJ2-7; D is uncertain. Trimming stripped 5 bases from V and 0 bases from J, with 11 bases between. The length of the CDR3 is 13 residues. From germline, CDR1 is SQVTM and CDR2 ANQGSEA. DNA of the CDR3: TGCAGCGTTCAGTTTGAAAGCTCCTACGAGCAGTACTTC. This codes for CSVQFESSYEQYF.

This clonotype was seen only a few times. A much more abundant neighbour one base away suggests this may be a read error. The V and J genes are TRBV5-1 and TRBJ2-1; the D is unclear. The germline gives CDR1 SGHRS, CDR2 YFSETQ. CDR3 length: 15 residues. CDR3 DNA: TGCGCCAGCAGCTTGGATGGCTCCTACTACAATGAGCAGTCCTTC. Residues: CASSLDGSYYNEQSF.

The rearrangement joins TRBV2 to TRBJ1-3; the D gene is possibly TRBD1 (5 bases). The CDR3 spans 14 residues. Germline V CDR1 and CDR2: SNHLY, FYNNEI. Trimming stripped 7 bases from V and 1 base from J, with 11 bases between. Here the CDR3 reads CASMGGGSGNTIYF. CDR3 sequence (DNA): TGTGCCAGCATGGGGGGGGGATCTGGAAACACCATATATTTT.

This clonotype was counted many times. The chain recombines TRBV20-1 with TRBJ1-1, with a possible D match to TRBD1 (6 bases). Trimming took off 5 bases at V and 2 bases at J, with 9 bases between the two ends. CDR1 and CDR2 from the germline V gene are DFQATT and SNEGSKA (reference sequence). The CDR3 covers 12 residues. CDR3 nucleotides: TGCAGTGCTGTGGACAGAAACACTGAAGCTTTCTTT. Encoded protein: CSAVDRNTEAFF.

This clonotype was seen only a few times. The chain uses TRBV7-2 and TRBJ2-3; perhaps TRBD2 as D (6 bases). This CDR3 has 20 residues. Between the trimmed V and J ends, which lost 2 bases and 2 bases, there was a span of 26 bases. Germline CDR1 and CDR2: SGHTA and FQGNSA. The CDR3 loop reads CASSLTGGPQLWAHTDTQYF. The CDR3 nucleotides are TGTGCCAGCAGCTTAACCGGAGGGCCCCAACTGTGGGCACACACAGATACGCAGTATTTT.

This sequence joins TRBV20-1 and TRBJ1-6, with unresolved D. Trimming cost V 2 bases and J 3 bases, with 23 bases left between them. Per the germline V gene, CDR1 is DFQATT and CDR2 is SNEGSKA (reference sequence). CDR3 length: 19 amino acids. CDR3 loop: CSARMAAGGDFIYNSPLHF. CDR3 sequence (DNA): TGCAGTGCTAGAATGGCAGCAGGAGGAGATTTTATCTATAATTCACCCCTCCACTTT.

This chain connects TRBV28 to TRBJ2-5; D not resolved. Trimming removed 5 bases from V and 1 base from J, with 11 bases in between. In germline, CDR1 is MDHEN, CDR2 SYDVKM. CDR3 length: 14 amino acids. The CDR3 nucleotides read TGTGCCAGCAGTCCGGAGTGGTCCCAAGAGACCCAGTACTTC. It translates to CASSPEWSQETQYF.

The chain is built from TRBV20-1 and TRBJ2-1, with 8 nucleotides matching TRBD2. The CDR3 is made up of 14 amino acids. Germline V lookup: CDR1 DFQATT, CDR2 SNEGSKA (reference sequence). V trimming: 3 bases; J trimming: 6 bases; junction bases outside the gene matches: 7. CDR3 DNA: TGCAGTGCTAGGGCGGGAGGTCCGGGCAATGAGCAGTTCTTC. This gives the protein CSARAGGPGNEQFF.

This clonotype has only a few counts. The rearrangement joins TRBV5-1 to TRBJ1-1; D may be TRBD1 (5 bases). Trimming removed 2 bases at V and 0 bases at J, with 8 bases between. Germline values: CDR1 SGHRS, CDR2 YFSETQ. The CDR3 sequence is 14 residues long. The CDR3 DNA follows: TGCGCCAGCAGCTTTGGGGACCTGAACACTGAAGCTTTCTTT. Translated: CASSFGDLNTEAFF. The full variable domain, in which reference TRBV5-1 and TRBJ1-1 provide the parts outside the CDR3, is KAGVTQTPRYLIKTRGQQVTLSCSPISGHRSVSWYQQTPGQGLQFLFEYFSETQRNKGNFPGRFSGRQFSNSRSEMNVSTLELGDSALYLCASSFGDLNTEAFFGQGTRLTVV.

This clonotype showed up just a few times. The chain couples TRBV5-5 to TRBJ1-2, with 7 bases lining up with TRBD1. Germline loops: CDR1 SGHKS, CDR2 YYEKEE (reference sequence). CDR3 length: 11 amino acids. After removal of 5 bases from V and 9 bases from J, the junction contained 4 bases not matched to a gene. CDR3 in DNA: TGTGCCAGCAGGTACAGGGGAAGCTACACCTTC. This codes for CASRYRGSYTF. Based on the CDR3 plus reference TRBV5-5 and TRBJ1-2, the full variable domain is DAGVTQSPTHLIKTRGQQVTLRCSPISGHKSVSWYQQVLGQGPQFIFQYYEKEERGRGNFPDRFSARQFPNYSSELNVNALLLGDSALYLCASRYRGSYTFGSGTRLTVV.

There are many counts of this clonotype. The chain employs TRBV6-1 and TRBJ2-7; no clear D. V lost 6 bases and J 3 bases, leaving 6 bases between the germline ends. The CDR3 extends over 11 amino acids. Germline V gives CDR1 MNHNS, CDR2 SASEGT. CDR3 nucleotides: TGTGCCAGCAGCAACTACTACGAGCAGTACTTC. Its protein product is CASSNYYEQYF.

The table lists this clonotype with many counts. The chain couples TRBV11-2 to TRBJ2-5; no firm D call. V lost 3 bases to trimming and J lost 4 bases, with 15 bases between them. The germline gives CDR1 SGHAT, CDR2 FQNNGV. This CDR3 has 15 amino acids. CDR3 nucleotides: TGTGCCAGCAGCTTGCAAGCTGCGACCCTAGAGACCCAGTACTTC. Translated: CASSLQAATLETQYF.